Listed below are T cell receptor beta chains from one sample, sequenced in a study of neurological immune-mediated disorders. Each CDR3 protein gets one entry after TCRdb re-called the 5' RACE reads with MiXCR. The sample shows tens of thousands of distinct CDR3 sequences, around 5.2% of them seen only once. The sequencing input was PBMCs. These receptors originate from a man aged 18 to 29 with multiple sclerosis. CDR3s include the opening cysteine and the closing phenylalanine or tryptophan. D genes are given only for firm matches. Size is omitted from some rows. Given values are once, few, many or a class for expanded clones.

12,TRBV28,.,TRBJ2-7,.,CASSSFREEQYF,TGTGCCAGCAGTTCTTTCAGGGAAGAGCAGTACTTC
16,TRBV12-5,many,TRBJ2-1,TRBD2,CASGLFQPGLKDEQFF,TGTGCTAGTGGTTTGTTCCAGCCGGGACTAAAGGATGAGCAGTTCTTC
14,TRBV12-3/TRBV12-4,many,TRBJ1-1,.,CASSLAGQFTEAFF,TGTGCCAGCAGTTTAGCAGGACAGTTCACTGAAGCTTTCTTT
15,TRBV20-1,many,TRBJ2-4,TRBD2,CSARGLADDKNIQYF,TGCAGTGCTAGAGGCCTAGCGGATGACAAAAACATTCAGTACTTC
14,TRBV20-1,many,TRBJ1-1,.,CSAWVAQRHTEAFF,TGCAGTGCGTGGGTCGCGCAGCGGCACACTGAAGCTTTCTTT
13,TRBV29-1,many,TRBJ1-5,.,CSVEDWRSRTQHF,TGCAGCGTTGAAGATTGGCGGTCCAGGACCCAGCATTTT
21,TRBV7-2,.,TRBJ2-4,TRBD1,CASSFLLKQGGPELAKKIQYF,TGTGCCAGCAGTTTCCTATTAAAACAGGGGGGCCCTGAACTAGCCAAAAAAATTCAGTACTTC
15,TRBV9,many,TRBJ2-1,TRBD2,CASSVGGGTYNEQFF,TGTGCCAGCAGCGTAGGCGGGGGAACCTACAATGAGCAGTTCTTC
15,TRBV15,many,TRBJ1-4,.,CATRGRRATNEKLFF,TGTGCCACGCGCGGCAGGCGCGCAACTAATGAAAAACTGTTTTTT
17,TRBV5-1,many,TRBJ2-3,TRBD2,CASSVGLAGTSTDTQYF,TGCGCCAGCAGCGTGGGACTAGCGGGGACTAGCACAGATACGCAGTATTTT
13,TRBV27,many,TRBJ1-1,.,CASSEGRGTEAFF,TGTGCCAGCTCCGAGGGGAGGGGCACTGAAGCTTTCTTT
15,TRBV20-1,many,TRBJ2-4,.,CSASPLGSAKNIQYF,TGCAGTGCTAGCCCACTAGGTTCGGCCAAAAACATTCAGTACTTC
14,TRBV6-1,many,TRBJ1-2,TRBD1,CASSGGTGSYGYTF,TGTGCCAGCAGTGGCGGGACAGGGTCCTATGGCTACACCTTC
14,TRBV20-1,many,TRBJ2-3,.,CSALPAGHTDTQYF,TGCAGTGCTCTTCCGGCGGGACACACAGATACGCAGTATTTT
14,TRBV5-6,many,TRBJ2-7,TRBD2,CASSSSGGLAEQYF,TGTGCCAGCAGCTCAAGCGGGGGTCTAGCCGAGCAGTACTTC
16,TRBV7-2,many,TRBJ2-1,.,CASSPLLVSTYNEQFF,TGTGCCAGCAGCCCCCTTTTAGTGTCTACTTACAATGAGCAGTTCTTC
16,TRBV6-2/TRBV6-3,few,TRBJ2-1,.,CASSYIWTSGGNEQFF,TGTGCCAGCAGTTACATCTGGACATCCGGCGGCAATGAGCAGTTCTTC
16,TRBV20-1,.,TRBJ1-5,.,CSARDTWGRVNQPQNF,TGCAGTGCTAGAGATACTTGGGGCAGGGTTAATCAGCCCCAGAATTTT
13,TRBV10-3,many,TRBJ1-6,.,CAINGANNSPLHF,TGTGCCATCAACGGGGCCAATAATTCACCCCTCCACTTT
13,TRBV20-1,many,TRBJ1-6,.,CSARGANNSPLNF,TGCAGTGCTAGAGGGGCGAATAATTCACCCCTCAACTTT
17,TRBV7-8,many,TRBJ1-1,.,CASSLATSGGWNTEAFF,TGTGCCAGCAGCTTAGCAACATCTGGGGGGTGGAACACTGAAGCTTTCTTT
12,TRBV20-1,few,TRBJ1-5,.,CSADGENQPQNF,TGCAGTGCCGACGGGGAAAATCAGCCCCAGAATTTT
16,TRBV7-2,many,TRBJ1-1,TRBD1,CASRYGTGGANTEAFF,TGTGCCAGCAGGTACGGGACAGGGGGCGCGAACACTGAAGCTTTCTTT
16,TRBV20-1,few,TRBJ2-6,.,CSARVHRDTGANVLTF,TGCAGTGCTAGAGTCCACAGGGATACTGGGGCCAACGTCCTGACTTTC
15,TRBV27,many,TRBJ2-5,.,CASSFQGGFQETQYF,TGTGCCAGCAGCTTCCAAGGGGGATTCCAAGAGACCCAGTACTTC
13,TRBV6-2/TRBV6-3,many,TRBJ1-6,.,CASSYRDNSPLHF,TGTGCCAGCAGTTACCGGGACAATTCACCCCTCCACTTT
14,TRBV7-9,many,TRBJ1-1,TRBD1,CASSLAAGGMEAFF,TGTGCCAGCAGCTTAGCGGCAGGGGGCATGGAAGCTTTCTTT
14,TRBV2,many,TRBJ2-1,.,CASSALQAHNEQFF,TGTGCCAGCAGTGCTTTACAGGCTCACAATGAGCAGTTCTTC
15,TRBV20-1,many,TRBJ1-4,.,CSASGGGAAGEKLFF,TGCAGTGCTAGCGGAGGGGGAGCAGCGGGTGAAAAACTGTTTTTT
15,TRBV12-3/TRBV12-4,many,TRBJ2-7,.,CASSLEGLFGGEQYF,TGTGCCAGCAGTTTAGAGGGGCTATTTGGCGGAGAGCAGTACTTC
14,TRBV20-1,many,TRBJ2-2,.,CSAKGGINTGELFF,TGCAGTGCTAAGGGGGGAATCAACACCGGGGAGCTGTTTTTT
14,TRBV20-1,many,TRBJ2-1,TRBD2,CSAALPGGRDEQFF,TGCAGTGCAGCCCTCCCGGGAGGGCGGGATGAGCAGTTCTTC
13,TRBV7-9,many,TRBJ2-7,TRBD1,CASSPGGSYEQYF,TGTGCCAGCAGCCCAGGGGGTTCCTACGAGCAGTACTTC
15,TRBV4-3,few,TRBJ2-2,.,CASSQNTGTTGELFF,TGCGCCAGCAGCCAGAATACAGGGACGACCGGGGAGCTGTTTTTT
15,TRBV5-1,few,TRBJ2-2,.,CASSRTLPTTGELFF,TGCGCCAGCAGCCGCACCCTACCAACCACCGGGGAGCTGTTTTTT
13,TRBV6-5,many,TRBJ2-1,.,CASSYSRQGEQFF,TGTGCCAGCAGTTACTCGCGGCAGGGCGAGCAGTTCTTC
11,TRBV20-1,many,TRBJ2-1,.,CSASDGDEQFF,TGCAGTGCTAGCGACGGGGATGAGCAGTTCTTC
14,TRBV5-1,.,TRBJ1-5,.,CASSLGAGNQPQNF,TGCGCCAGCAGCTTGGGTGCGGGCAATCAGCCCCAGAATTTT
15,TRBV4-2,many,TRBJ2-7,.,CASSQVALDSYEQYF,TGTGCCAGCAGCCAAGTCGCCCTCGACTCCTACGAGCAGTACTTC
14,TRBV12-3/TRBV12-4,many,TRBJ1-5,.,CASRLGIWNQPQHF,TGTGCCAGCAGGCTGGGGATATGGAATCAGCCCCAGCATTTT
14,TRBV6-6,many,TRBJ2-7,TRBD2,CASSSGLVGYEQYF,TGTGCCAGCAGTTCCGGACTAGTAGGATACGAGCAGTACTTC
12,TRBV9,many,TRBJ1-2,.,CASSGVNYGYTF,TGTGCCAGCAGCGGGGTGAACTATGGCTACACCTTC
15,TRBV20-1,many,TRBJ1-1,.,CSARSMEGRNTEAFF,TGCAGTGCTAGATCGATGGAGGGCCGGAACACTGAAGCTTTCTTT
15,TRBV27,.,TRBJ2-7,TRBD2,CASSLRGGRAHEQYF,TGTGCCAGCAGTTTACGAGGCGGGAGGGCCCACGAGCAGTACTTC
14,TRBV21-1,many,TRBJ1-1,.,CASSKRGMNTEAFF,TGTGCCAGCAGCAAGAGGGGGATGAACACTGAAGCTTTCTTT